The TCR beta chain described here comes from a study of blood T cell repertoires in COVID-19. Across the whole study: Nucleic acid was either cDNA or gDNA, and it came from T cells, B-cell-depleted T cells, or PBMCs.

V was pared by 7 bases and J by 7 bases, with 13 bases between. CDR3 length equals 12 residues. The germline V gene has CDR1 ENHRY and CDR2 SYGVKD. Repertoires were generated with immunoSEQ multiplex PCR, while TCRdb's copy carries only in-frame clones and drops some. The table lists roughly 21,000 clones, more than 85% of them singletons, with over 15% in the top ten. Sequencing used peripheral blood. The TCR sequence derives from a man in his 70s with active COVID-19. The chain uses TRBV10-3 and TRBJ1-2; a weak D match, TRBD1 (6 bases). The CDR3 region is CAITDTGSGYTF. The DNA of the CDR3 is TGTGCCATCACCGACACAGGGTCTGGCTACACCTTC.